Here is one T cell receptor (beta chain) with its context. The sample originates from a study of blood T cell repertoires in COVID-19. Study details: Samples representing acute and convalescent COVID-19 were sourced from the United States, Italy and Spain. From T cells, B-cell-depleted T cells, or PBMCs came the material, which was cDNA or gDNA.

In the study's own analysis: Nucleated cell number was recorded as an estimate derived from reference gene primer amplification. Measured with immunoSEQ multiplex PCR; TCRdb has only the in-frame clones, and not every one. D and trimming come from the DNA, and the V and J calls and clone size come from that table. The repertoire includes tens of thousands of clones, around 86% of them detected once, and 1.4% sits in the top ten. The V end was cut by 5 bases, the J end by 3 bases, with 16 bases between. Germline V gene sequence: CDR1 MDHEN, CDR2 SYDVKM. CDR3 length: 15 residues. The V call is TRBV28, the J call TRBJ1-1; a weak D match, TRBD1 (5 bases). The sample taken for sequencing was peripheral blood. The clonotype comes from a woman in her sixties with acute or convalescent COVID-19. The CDR3: CASSPGGVEHTEAFF. CDR3 in DNA: TGTGCCAGCAGTCCCGGGGGGGTGGAGCACACTGAAGCTTTCTTT.